These T cell receptor beta chains were read from a single sample in a study of shared clonotypes between healthy human individuals. Assay: immunoSEQ multiplex PCR; the TCRdb copy retains only in-frame clones and omits some. This table has about 1 million clones, around 76% appearing once. Sequences were obtained from memory CD4+ T cells sorted from blood. The receptors derive from a man aged 18-30 years in good health. Both conserved end residues are part of each CDR3. A D gene is named only where the DNA matches it firmly. The size field is filled for only some rows; it gives once, few, many or a size class.

D gene	clone size	J gene	V gene	CDR3 protein	CDR3 DNA
TRBD2	.	TRBJ2-1	TRBV23-1	CASSQYSGRAPSYNEQFF	TGCGCCAGCAGTCAATATAGCGGGAGGGCCCCGTCCTACAATGAGCAGTTCTTC
.	.	TRBJ1-1	TRBV10-3	CAISGPGPNTEAFF	TGTGCCATCAGTGGGCCAGGGCCGAACACTGAAGCTTTCTTT
TRBD1	.	TRBJ2-7	TRBV5-4	CASSKQGYEQYF	TGTGCCAGCAGCAAACAGGGGTACGAGCAGTACTTC
TRBD1	once	TRBJ2-2	TRBV7-8	CASSFGQTGGFGELFF	TGTGCCAGCAGCTTCGGACAGACAGGGGGCTTCGGGGAGCTGTTTTTT
.	.	TRBJ1-2	TRBV4-1	CASSQQPPQSRRGYTF	TGCGCCAGCAGCCAACAACCGCCACAGAGCCGTCGAGGCTACACCTTC
TRBD1	.	TRBJ1-3	TRBV7-2	CASSSGQGSGNTIYF	TGTGCCAGCAGCTCGGGACAGGGATCTGGAAACACCATATATTTT
TRBD1	.	TRBJ2-1	TRBV5-1	CASSRAFGQGGEQFF	TGCGCCAGCAGCCGCGCATTTGGACAGGGTGGTGAGCAGTTCTTC
.	.	TRBJ1-6	TRBV30	CAWRLGDVSISYNSPLHF	TGTGCCTGGAGACTAGGGGATGTCAGTATCTCCTATAATTCACCCCTCCACTTT
TRBD1	.	TRBJ2-7	TRBV5-8	CASSPFGQGSYEQYF	TGTGCCAGCAGCCCTTTTGGACAGGGGTCCTACGAGCAGTACTTC
TRBD1	.	TRBJ1-2	TRBV6-5	CASSETGGAYGYTF	TGTGCCAGCAGTGAAACAGGGGGCGCATATGGCTACACCTTC
.	.	TRBJ2-5	TRBV6-1	CASTEIQETQYF	TGTGCCAGCACTGAGATTCAAGAGACCCAGTACTTC
TRBD1	.	TRBJ1-3	TRBV7-2	CASSQTGVTGNTIYF	TGTGCCAGCAGCCAAACAGGGGTTACTGGAAACACCATATATTTT
.	.	TRBJ1-6	TRBV30	CAWSVLGRNNSPLHF	TGTGCCTGGAGTGTACTGGGACGAAATAATTCACCCCTCCACTTT
TRBD1	.	TRBJ2-2	TRBV28	CASSSGQGRAGELFF	TGTGCCAGCAGTTCGGGACAGGGTCGGGCCGGGGAGCTGTTTTTT
TRBD1	.	TRBJ1-3	TRBV15	CATSRGTGSGNTIYF	TGTGCCACCAGCAGGGGGACAGGCTCTGGAAACACCATATATTTT
.	.	TRBJ2-7	TRBV19	CASSTPGRYEQYF	TGTGCCAGTAGTACCCCGGGCCGTTACGAGCAGTACTTC
TRBD2	.	TRBJ2-3	TRBV7-9	CASSPLAGGRDTQYF	TGTGCCAGCAGCCCACTAGCGGGAGGTCGGGATACGCAGTATTTT
TRBD2	.	TRBJ2-2	TRBV5-1	CASTQQAGVGGELFF	TGCGCCAGCACCCAACAAGCGGGGGTCGGCGGGGAGCTGTTTTTT
.	.	TRBJ1-6	TRBV15	CATSRDGRRDSPLHF	TGTGCCACCAGCAGAGATGGCAGACGGGATTCACCCCTCCACTTT
TRBD1	.	TRBJ1-6	TRBV28	CASSQTGKNSPLHF	TGTGCCAGCAGCCAGACAGGGAAAAATTCACCCCTCCACTTT
TRBD1	.	TRBJ1-4	TRBV5-1	CASSFRTGANNEELFF	TGCGCCAGCAGCTTTCGGACAGGGGCGAATAATGAGGAACTGTTTTTT
TRBD1	.	TRBJ1-4	TRBV19	CASTGEWGNEKLFF	TGTGCCTCGACAGGGGAATGGGGTAATGAAAAACTGTTTTTT
.	few	TRBJ1-1	TRBV30	CAWSPRSTEAFF	TGTGCCTGGAGCCCCAGATCGACGGAAGCTTTCTTT
TRBD2	few	TRBJ2-3	TRBV18	CASSPPTGTSEADTQYF	TGTGCCAGCTCACCGCCGACCGGGACTAGCGAGGCGGATACGCAGTATTTT
.	.	TRBJ2-1	TRBV4-3	CASSQQQRHSYNEQFF	TGCGCCAGCAGCCAACAACAGCGGCACTCCTACAATGAGCAGTTCTTC
.	.	TRBJ2-3	TRBV18	CASTLEGTTDTQYF	TGTGCCAGTACACTCGAGGGGACCACAGATACGCAGTATTTT
TRBD1	.	TRBJ2-7	TRBV6-1	CASSGGQGADEQYF	TGTGCCAGCAGTGGGGGACAGGGGGCCGACGAGCAGTACTTC
TRBD1	.	TRBJ1-2	TRBV5-4	CASSSGQSVHGYTF	TGTGCCAGCAGCTCGGGACAGTCGGTCCATGGCTACACCTTC
.	.	TRBJ2-5	TRBV10-1	CASSESAAGGTQYF	TGCGCCAGCAGTGAGAGTGCCGCAGGCGGGACCCAGTACTTC
.	.	TRBJ1-2	TRBV20-1	CSAAGVYGYTF	TGCAGTGCGGCGGGTGTCTATGGCTACACCTTC
.	.	TRBJ2-5	TRBV19	CASSPRQGGETQYF	TGTGCCAGTAGTCCACGACAGGGAGGAGAGACCCAGTACTTC
TRBD1	.	TRBJ2-3	TRBV7-6	CASSSGTGTDTQYF	TGTGCCAGCAGCTCGGGGACAGGCACAGATACGCAGTATTTT
.	once	TRBJ1-1	TRBV5-4	CASSPVGRNTEAFF	TGTGCCAGCAGCCCGGTAGGCAGGAACACTGAAGCTTTCTTT
.	.	TRBJ1-1	TRBV25-1	CASSSREKGMNTEAFF	TGTGCCAGCAGTTCCAGGGAAAAGGGGATGAACACTGAAGCTTTCTTT
.	.	TRBJ1-6	TRBV6-1	CASTDRPNSPLHF	TGTGCCAGCACCGACCGACCCAATTCACCCCTCCACTTT
.	.	TRBJ1-2	TRBV10-3	CAITTGSIYGYTF	TGTGCCATCACCACAGGGTCAATCTATGGCTACACCTTC
.	few	TRBJ1-6	TRBV6-1	CASSLINSPLHF	TGTGCCAGCAGTCTAATTAATTCACCCCTCCACTTT
.	once	TRBJ1-1	TRBV30	CAWSPGRTEAFF	TGTGCCTGGAGTCCGGGACGAACTGAAGCTTTCTTT
.	.	TRBJ2-6	TRBV9	CASSVATGGRTSSSGANVLTF	TGTGCCAGCAGCGTAGCTACTGGAGGACGGACCTCAAGCTCTGGGGCCAACGTCCTGACTTTC
TRBD1	.	TRBJ2-5	TRBV5-3	CAREGQDQETQYF	TGTGCCAGAGAGGGACAGGACCAAGAGACCCAGTACTTC